This entry concerns a single TCR beta chain. The antigen remains unidentified. The data stem from a study of cytomegalovirus exposure and HLA in healthy donors. 60 Vbeta and 13 Jbeta primers were used in PCR. Sequencing was performed with immunoSEQ multiplex PCR; in TCRdb, only in-frame clones are kept and a portion is missing. The sample contains over 80,000 clones, roughly 76% of which appear only once. V was shortened by 0 bases and J by 7 bases, with 15 bases between the two germline ends. CDR1 GTSNPN and CDR2 SVGIG come from the germline V gene (reference sequence). The CDR3 is made up of 14 amino acids. Study-level points and caveats: Some V segments, TRBV6-2 and TRBV6-3 among them, were indistinguishable and were therefore excluded. Cytomegalovirus association was assigned to more than 150 TCR beta chains.

Sample: PBMCs. The source of this sequence is a man aged 40-49 years in good health and CMV-seronegative. The V gene is TRBV30, the J gene TRBJ1-2; perhaps TRBD1 as D (5 bases). CDR3 loop: CAWSVLLGGGGYTF. DNA of the CDR3: TGTGCCTGGAGTGTACTGTTGGGGGGTGGTGGCTACACCTTC.